These 28 T cell receptor beta chains were sequenced from one sample in a study of T cell responses to AZD1222 COVID-19 vaccine. Some clones are missing from TCRdb's copy, which holds only in-frame ones; the method was immunoSEQ multiplex PCR. The sample lists around 110,000 clones, about 91% occurring once. The sample in question was peripheral blood, obtained on day 0 of AZD1222 vaccination. Source of these receptors: an adult in good health.

The V call is TRBV28, the J call TRBJ2-7; 8 positions agree with TRBD1. Germline trimming cut 9 bases from V and 5 bases from J; bases unmatched to any gene: 6. The CDR3 has 12 residues. Germline values: CDR1 MDHEN, CDR2 SYDVKM. The CDR3 here is CASKYRGDEQYF. As DNA, the CDR3 is TGTGCCAGTAAATACAGGGGGGACGAGCAGTACTTC.

This rearrangement joins TRBV10-2 to TRBJ1-1; no clear D. The CDR3 runs to 14 residues. V lost 0 bases, J lost 1 base, and 6 bases lay in between. Germline loops: CDR1 WSHSY, CDR2 SAAADI. The CDR3 sequence is CASSESDGNTEAFF. CDR3 nucleotides: TGCGCCAGCAGTGAGTCGGACGGGAACACTGAAGCTTTCTTT.

This clone has only a few counts. The V call is TRBV7-2, the J call TRBJ1-5, with D perhaps matching TRBD1 (5 bases). The CDR3 is 15 amino acids. Germline-derived CDR1 and CDR2 are SGHTA and FQGNSA. Trimming cost V 6 bases and J 1 base, with 13 bases left between them. This chain's CDR3 is CASSPTGDSNQPQHF. The CDR3 DNA follows: TGTGCCAGCAGTCCGACGGGGGACAGCAATCAGCCCCAGCATTTT. The whole variable domain, remainder taken from reference TRBV7-2 and TRBJ1-5, is GAGVSQSPSNKVTEKGKDVELRCDPISGHTALYWYRQSLGQGLEFLIYFQGNSAPDKSGLPSDRFSAERTGGSVSTLTIQRTQQEDSAVYLCASSPTGDSNQPQHFGDGTRLSIL.

The CDR3 loop is CASSLRPEGTYEQYF. In DNA form, the CDR3 reads TGTGCCAGCAGCTTACGGCCGGAGGGTACCTACGAGCAGTACTTC. The chain combines TRBV7-2 with TRBJ2-7; D is perhaps TRBD2 (6 bases). The CDR3 totals 15 residues. Trimming took off 2 bases at V and 2 bases at J, with 13 bases between the two ends. The V gene's germline CDR1 is SGHTA and CDR2 FQGNSA.

This sequence joins TRBV4-1 and TRBJ1-5; D might be TRBD1 (6 bases). This CDR3 is built from 17 residues. Germline V gene data show CDR1 as MGHRA and CDR2 as YSYEKL. The V end was cut by 3 bases, the J end by 0 bases, with 15 bases between. The CDR3: CASSQGASRYSNQPQHF. In nucleotides, the CDR3 is TGCGCCAGCAGCCAGGGGGCCAGCCGGTATAGCAATCAGCCCCAGCATTTT.

The chain employs TRBV4-3 and TRBJ1-1; D may be TRBD1 (5 bases). The germline V gene has CDR1 LGHNA and CDR2 YSLEER. CDR3 length: 16 amino acids. Trimming took off 0 bases at V and 5 bases at J, with 16 bases between the two ends. The CDR3 nucleotides are TGCGCCAGCAGCCAAGATCCCCAGGGAAAAGGGACTGAAGCTTTCTTT. This sequence encodes CASSQDPQGKGTEAFF.

The rearrangement uses TRBV12-3 or TRBV12-4 and TRBJ2-1; D is possibly TRBD2 (5 bases). The CDR3 has 13 residues. Trimming took 5 bases from V and 10 from J, leaving 15 bases between them. The CDR3 sequence: CASSPITRTEQFF. Written as DNA, the CDR3 is TGTGCCAGCAGTCCTATCACTAGGACCGAGCAGTTCTTC.

The chain couples TRBV11-3 to TRBJ2-3; D is ambiguous. The CDR3 has 15 residues. V was pared by 2 bases and J by 0 bases, with 9 bases between. The germline gives CDR1 SGHNT, CDR2 YENEEA. CDR3 nucleotides: TGTGCCAGCAGCTTAAGGTTTGGGAGCACAGATACGCAGTATTTT. This encodes CASSLRFGSTDTQYF.

This clone occurred once. The chain employs TRBV4-2 and TRBJ2-7, with D tentatively TRBD1 (6 bases). V was clipped by 2 bases and J by 6 bases, with 17 bases between them. The germline CDR1 and CDR2 sequences are LGHNA and YNFKEQ. This CDR3 contains 15 residues. CDR3 sequence: CASSQRQGSLIEQYF. The CDR3 DNA sequence: TGTGCCAGCAGCCAACGGCAGGGGTCCTTGATCGAGCAGTACTTC.

The genes are TRBV7-2 and TRBJ2-3; no firm D call. The ends were cut back, 5 bases at V and 11 bases at J, with 14 bases in the middle. CDR1 is SGHTA, CDR2 FQGNSA, per germline. The length of the CDR3 is 12 residues. The CDR3 bases are TGTGCCAGCAGCCCAGTAGGAGTCGGGCAGTATTTT. This sequence encodes CASSPVGVGQYF.

This sequence joins TRBV7-2 and TRBJ2-3, with D unresolved. Trimming pared 1 base from V and 4 bases from J, leaving 9 bases between. The V gene's germline CDR1 is SGHTA and CDR2 FQGNSA. The CDR3 length is 14 residues. CDR3 coding DNA: TGTGCCAGCAGCTTAGGGTCCTCCGCAGATACGCAGTATTTT. This gives the protein CASSLGSSADTQYF.

V gene TRBV6-5 combines with J gene TRBJ1-1, with D possibly TRBD1 on 6 matching bases. Germline assignment: CDR1 MNHEY and CDR2 SVGAGI. V lost 4 bases, J lost 10 bases, and 13 bases lay in between. The CDR3 is 12 residues long. The CDR3 coding sequence is TGTGCCAGCAGTTCTCGACGAGGGGGAGCTTTCTTT. Encoded protein: CASSSRRGGAFF.

The chain is built from TRBV2 and TRBJ2-2; the D gene is possibly TRBD2 (5 bases). CDR3 length equals 15 residues. Per the germline V gene, CDR1 is SNHLY and CDR2 is FYNNEI. V shed 3 bases and J shed 1 base, with 9 bases lying between them. The CDR3 reads CASSENGGNTGELFF. The CDR3 DNA reads TGTGCCAGCAGTGAGAACGGAGGGAACACCGGGGAGCTGTTTTTT.

The V and J genes are TRBV5-1 and TRBJ1-1; D is undetermined. The CDR3 length is 14 residues. Trimming shortened V by 7 bases and J by 2 bases, and 15 bases separated the two germline ends. The germline gives CDR1 SGHRS, CDR2 YFSETQ. The CDR3 is CASASGEANTEAFF. In DNA form, the CDR3 reads TGCGCCAGCGCCTCTGGAGAGGCAAACACTGAAGCTTTCTTT.

The rearrangement joins TRBV5-1 to TRBJ2-7; perhaps D is TRBD1 or TRBD2 (5 bases each). Germline CDR1 SGHRS, CDR2 YFSETQ. With 2 bases removed from V and 0 bases from J, the gap between germline ends came to 12 bases. The CDR3 is 15 amino acids. The CDR3 nucleotides are TGCGCCAGCAGCTTAAGCGAGGGGTACTCCTACGAGCAGTACTTC. Encoded protein: CASSLSEGYSYEQYF. The variable domain in full, with the rest retrieved from reference TRBV5-1 and TRBJ2-7, is KAGVTQTPRYLIKTRGQQVTLSCSPISGHRSVSWYQQTPGQGLQFLFEYFSETQRNKGNFPGRFSGRQFSNSRSEMNVSTLELGDSALYLCASSLSEGYSYEQYFGPGTRLTVT.

The chain links TRBV9 to TRBJ2-5, with 8 bases lining up with TRBD2. Germline V gene data show CDR1 as SGDLS and CDR2 as YYNGEE. Trimming cost V 4 bases and J 1 base; bases outside gene matches: 6. CDR3 length: 15 residues. CDR3 coding DNA: TGTGCCAGCAGCTTAGCGGGACTAACCCAAGAGACCCAGTACTTC. This translates into CASSLAGLTQETQYF.

This clone was observed a single time. This chain joins TRBV6-5 and TRBJ2-7; tentative D call: TRBD2 (5 bases). The CDR3 contains 14 residues. The germline gives CDR1 MNHEY, CDR2 SVGAGI. V lost 5 bases and J 7 bases, leaving 18 bases between the germline ends. CDR3 DNA: TGTGCCAGCAGTAGGACTGCCAGCCTACGTGAGCAGTACTTC. Its protein is CASSRTASLREQYF.

The V and J genes are TRBV5-1 and TRBJ1-4; perhaps TRBD1 as D (5 bases). Looked up from germline, CDR1 is SGHRS and CDR2 is YFSETQ. This CDR3 is 17 amino acids long. Trimming removed 3 bases from V and 0 bases from J, with 15 bases in between. CDR3 loop: CASSWTPRQSTNEKLFF. The CDR3 DNA is TGCGCCAGCAGCTGGACCCCGCGACAGTCAACTAATGAAAAACTGTTTTTT.

CDR3 nucleotides: TGTGCCAGCAGTTACTCTCTGAACACTGAAGCTTTCTTT. Protein sequence: CASSYSLNTEAFF. The chain recombines TRBV6-5 with TRBJ1-1, with unresolved D. V was trimmed by 0 bases and J by 0 bases, leaving 2 bases between them. Germline CDR1 and CDR2: MNHEY and SVGAGI. This CDR3 has 13 residues.

The gene calls are TRBV6-5 and TRBJ1-2, with 12 positions matching TRBD1. This CDR3 contains 16 residues. Per germline, CDR1 MNHEY and CDR2 SVGAGI. V shed 0 bases, J shed 4 bases, and the junction held 3 bases outside the gene matches. The CDR3 is CASSYSGTGGGYGYTF. DNA for the CDR3: TGTGCCAGCAGTTACTCAGGGACAGGGGGCGGCTATGGCTACACCTTC.

In DNA form, the CDR3 reads TGTGCCACCCGCTTTGGGAACACTGAAGCTTTCTTT. Translation gives CATRFGNTEAFF. The rearrangement uses TRBV2 and TRBJ1-1; D gene uncertain. Germline CDR1 and CDR2: SNHLY and FYNNEI. The CDR3 is 12 amino acids. Trimming cost V 10 bases and J 1 base, with 10 bases left between them.

The V call is TRBV5-4, the J call TRBJ1-2; 7 bases map to TRBD1. The germline V gene has CDR1 SGHNT and CDR2 YYREEE (reference sequence). Unmatched junction bases numbered 17, after V lost 4 bases and J lost 2 bases. CDR3 size: 18 residues. DNA for the CDR3: TGTGCCAGCAGCGTGCCGACGACAGGGTGGTTAAGGAACTATGGCTACACCTTC. The encoded protein is CASSVPTTGWLRNYGYTF.

The V call is TRBV4-2, the J call TRBJ2-3; 8 bases match TRBD2. The V gene end was trimmed by 3 bases and the J gene end by 4 bases; junction bases not matched to a gene: 6. The CDR3 totals 15 residues. The germline gives CDR1 LGHNA, CDR2 YNFKEQ. Here the CDR3 DNA reads TGTGCCAGCAGCCAGACCCCCGGGAGGGCAGATACGCAGTATTTT. It translates to CASSQTPGRADTQYF.

The CDR3 here is CASSYDILGSNTGELFF. In nucleotides, the CDR3 is TGTGCCAGCAGCTATGACATCCTGGGTTCGAACACCGGGGAGCTGTTTTTT. The chain joins TRBV5-6 to TRBJ2-2; D ambiguous. Germline V CDR1 and CDR2: SGHDT, YYEEEE. The CDR3 is made up of 17 amino acids. V was pared by 3 bases and J by 0 bases, with 15 bases between.

The chain joins TRBV7-9 to TRBJ2-1; 11 positions match TRBD2. In germline, CDR1 is SEHNR, CDR2 FQNEAQ (reference sequence). V lost 7 bases and J lost 5; bases outside the gene matches: 13. The length of the CDR3 is 17 residues. In nucleotides, the CDR3 is TGTGCCAGCACCTTTAGCGGGGGGGAACTCTTAAACAATGAGCAGTTCTTC. Its translation: CASTFSGGELLNNEQFF.

The chain couples TRBV6-5 to TRBJ1-5; D not resolved. Germline lookup yields CDR1 MNHEY and CDR2 SVGAGI. Trimming shortened V by 6 bases and J by 0 bases, and 12 bases separated the two germline ends. The CDR3 extends over 15 amino acids. The CDR3 reads CASSQTIGSNQPQHF. In DNA form, the CDR3 reads TGTGCCAGCAGCCAAACCATCGGTAGCAATCAGCCCCAGCATTTT.

The J gene is TRBJ1-2, the V gene TRBV7-9; D not certain. V lost 1 base and J 5 bases, leaving 11 bases between the germline ends. The germline V gene encodes CDR1 SEHNR and CDR2 FQNEAQ (reference sequence). The CDR3 length is 14 residues. The DNA for the CDR3 is TGTGCCAGCAGCTTAGAGGCAGTCGGATATGGCTACACCTTC. It codes for CASSLEAVGYGYTF.

The chain couples TRBV10-2 to TRBJ1-1; TRBD1 agrees at 7 bases. J gave up 5 bases and V 1 base, and 7 bases lay outside the gene matches. Germline-derived CDR1 and CDR2 are WSHSY and SAAADI. The CDR3 runs to 15 residues. CDR3 DNA: TGCGCCAGCAGTGAGTTGTGGGCAGGGGGGACTGAAGCTTTCTTT. Encoded protein: CASSELWAGGTEAFF.